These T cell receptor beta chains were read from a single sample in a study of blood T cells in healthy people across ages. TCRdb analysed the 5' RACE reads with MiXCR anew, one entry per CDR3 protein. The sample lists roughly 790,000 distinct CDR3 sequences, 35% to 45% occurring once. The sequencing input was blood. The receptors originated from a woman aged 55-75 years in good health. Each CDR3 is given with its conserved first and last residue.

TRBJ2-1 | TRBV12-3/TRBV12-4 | CASSSWPGQGANEQFF
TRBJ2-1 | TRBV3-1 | CASSRQGAEQFF
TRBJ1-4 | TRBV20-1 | CSATPGQFNEKLFF
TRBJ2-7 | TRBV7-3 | CASSKDRGDYEQYF
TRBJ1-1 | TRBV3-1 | CASSQWDRYTEAFF
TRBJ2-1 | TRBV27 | CASSLRTTSSYNEQFF
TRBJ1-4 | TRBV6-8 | CASSYGDRGHPTNEKLFF
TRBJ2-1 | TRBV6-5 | CASSYRGSIYEQFF
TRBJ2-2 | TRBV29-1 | CSVEDLRSGSPGELFF
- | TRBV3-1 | CASGQLTSGRRENIQYF
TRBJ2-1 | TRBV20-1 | CSARDWGGRRNEQFF
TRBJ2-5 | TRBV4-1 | CASSQESSGSWETQYF
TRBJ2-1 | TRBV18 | CASLGDNEQFF
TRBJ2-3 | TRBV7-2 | CASSLEPAGGPGDTQYF
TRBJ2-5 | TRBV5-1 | CASSGRGLPQETQYF
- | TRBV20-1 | CSARWASGAYNEQYF
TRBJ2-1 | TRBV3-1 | CASSQGYPEGRGRREQFF
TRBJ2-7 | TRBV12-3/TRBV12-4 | CASNPTGSSYEQYF
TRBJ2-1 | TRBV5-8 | CASSLELLEQFF
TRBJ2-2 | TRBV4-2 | CANSQDRQGVNTGELFF
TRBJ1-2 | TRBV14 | CASSQELSGAGVGYGYTF
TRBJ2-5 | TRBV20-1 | CSAPPARGETQYF
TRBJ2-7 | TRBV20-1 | CSAPPPTASGISYEQYF
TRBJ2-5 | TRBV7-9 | CAIMDCSRGEQYF